There are a few counts of the clone carrying this T cell receptor beta chain. The target antigen is unknown. PBMCs numbering at least 7 million were isolated per sample. The sample comes from a study of blood T cells in healthy people across ages. The use of a sample-barcoded 5' primer and a J-beta primer mix characterized a second PCR of about 7 to 12 cycles. TCRdb itself ran the 5' RACE reads through MiXCR, one entry per CDR3 protein. The sample comprises 1.5 million to 2 million distinct CDR3 sequences, roughly 30% of which are singletons, and 7.7% rests with the top ten. Findings of the study overall: A roughly linear fall in TCR beta diversity per million T cells was seen with increasing age.

Germline CDR1 reads SGDLS; CDR2 reads YYNGEE. The CDR3 totals 15 residues. V lost 4 bases and J 1 base, leaving 14 bases between the germline ends. The sequencing sample was made of blood. The origin of this receptor is a woman aged 25 to 39 in good health. The J gene is TRBJ1-1, the V gene TRBV9; the D gene is possibly TRBD1 (6 bases). CDR3 coding DNA: TGTGCCAGCAGCTCCCGAAAACAGGGGAACACTGAAGCTTTCTTT. It is translated as CASSSRKQGNTEAFF.